These T cell receptor beta chains were read from a single sample in a study of graft-versus-host responses after intestinal transplantation. Generated by immunoSEQ multiplex PCR, the TCRdb table keeps only in-frame clones and is missing some. The table lists 20,000 to 25,000 clones, just under 45% of them singletons. The sample consisted of alloreactive CD8+ T cells from a mixed lymphocyte reaction culture, taken before transplantation. The receptors originated from a human patient who was an organ donor for intestinal transplantation. CDR3s include the opening cysteine and the closing phenylalanine or tryptophan. D genes are given only for firm matches. For some rows the clone size is stated as once, few or many, or as a class when expanded; others skip it.

>TRBV6-6|-|TRBJ2-5|-
CASIGGWRETQYF
TGTGCCAGCATCGGAGGGTGGAGGGAGACCCAGTACTTC
>TRBV19|-|TRBJ2-1|-
CASSPMTDYQWGEQFF
TGTGCCAGTAGTCCAATGACGGACTACCAATGGGGGGAGCAGTTCTTC
>TRBV5-5|-|TRBJ2-7|-
CASSFFLRYPYEQYF
TGTGCCAGCAGCTTCTTCCTTCGTTACCCCTACGAGCAGTACTTC
>TRBV15|few|TRBJ2-1|TRBD1
CATSRGIDRGPFF
TGTGCCACCAGCAGAGGTATTGACAGGGGGCCGTTCTTC
>TRBV7-9|-|TRBJ2-6|-
CVAGANVLTF
TGTGTGGCTGGGGCCAACGTCCTGACTTTC
>TRBV5-6|few|TRBJ2-7|TRBD1
CASSLEGTGSYEQYF
TGTGCCAGCAGCTTGGAAGGGACAGGGTCCTACGAGCAGTACTTC
>TRBV4-3|few|TRBJ2-2|-
CASSQEANTGELFF
TGCGCCAGCAGCCAAGAAGCGAACACCGGGGAGCTGTTTTTT
>TRBV4-2|once|TRBJ2-1|TRBD2
CASSQEASGNYEQFF
TGTGCCAGCAGCCAAGAGGCTAGCGGGAACTATGAGCAGTTCTTC
>TRBV4-1|-|TRBJ2-7|TRBD2
CASSQAGGSYEQYF
TGCGCCAGCAGCCAAGCGGGAGGCTCCTACGAGCAGTACTTC
>TRBV21-1|-|TRBJ1-1|-
CASSSYTILTEAFF
TGTGCCAGCAGTAGCTACACAATTCTCACTGAAGCTTTCTTT
>TRBV5-8|once|TRBJ2-7|-
CASSLLLVAYEQYF
TGTGCCAGCAGCTTGTTGCTAGTCGCCTACGAGCAGTACTTC
>TRBV6-5|medium-sized|TRBJ1-1|-
CASSLTGNTEAFF
TGTGCCAGCAGTCTGACGGGGAACACTGAAGCTTTCTTT
>TRBV2|few|TRBJ1-5|-
CASSELLSGTASNQPQHF
TGTGCCAGCAGTGAATTACTGTCCGGGACGGCTAGCAATCAGCCCCAGCATTTT
>TRBV7-2|once|TRBJ2-7|-
CASSLGTYEQYF
TGTGCCAGCAGCTTAGGGACCTACGAGCAGTACTTC
>TRBV5-1|-|TRBJ2-6|TRBD2
CASSLGPGGFSGANVLTF
TGCGCCAGCAGCTTGGGCCCGGGAGGGTTCTCTGGGGCCAACGTCCTGACTTTC
>TRBV9|-|TRBJ2-3|-
CASSVAGDTQYF
TGTGCCAGCAGCGTAGCGGGTGATACGCAGTATTTT
>TRBV29-1|few|TRBJ1-5|-
CSVAGGYNQPQHF
TGCAGCGTGGCCGGTGGCTACAATCAGCCCCAGCATTTT
>TRBV27|-|TRBJ1-1|TRBD1
CASSWDRGFTEAFF
TGTGCCAGCAGTTGGGACAGAGGGTTCACTGAAGCTTTCTTT
>TRBV10-3|-|TRBJ2-7|TRBD1
CAIGTGGYEQYF
TGTGCCATCGGGACAGGGGGCTACGAGCAGTACTTC
>TRBV5-6|-|TRBJ2-6|-
CASSLGAGANVLTF
TGTGCCAGCAGCTTGGGGGCAGGGGCCAACGTCCTGACTTTC
>TRBV4-2|-|TRBJ1-4|-
CASSQDSPGGSEKLFF
TGTGCCAGCAGCCAAGATTCCCCGGGAGGCTCTGAAAAACTGTTTTTT
>TRBV5-6|-|TRBJ2-1|TRBD2
CASSWGLAGGNEQFF
TGTGCCAGCAGTTGGGGACTAGCGGGAGGCAATGAGCAGTTCTTC
>TRBV28|-|TRBJ1-4|-
CASSFEGLPINEKLFF
TGTGCCAGCAGTTTTGAGGGGCTGCCAATTAATGAAAAACTGTTTTTT
>TRBV6-5|medium-sized|TRBJ2-7|-
CASSYSRRTGSYEQYF
TGTGCCAGCAGTTACTCGAGACGGACGGGCTCCTACGAGCAGTACTTC
>TRBV9|few|TRBJ2-1|TRBD2
CASSVARGYGSGRSSYNEQFF
TGTGCCAGCAGCGTGGCCCGGGGTTATGGTAGCGGGAGGAGCTCCTACAATGAGCAGTTCTTC
>TRBV5-7|few|TRBJ2-7|-
CASSLGVGGHYEQYF
TGTGCCAGCAGCTTGGGAGTAGGAGGCCACTACGAGCAGTACTTC
>TRBV6-5|few|TRBJ2-7|-
CASGDGTYEQYF
TGTGCCAGCGGGGACGGGACCTACGAGCAGTACTTC
>TRBV11-2|-|TRBJ2-2|-
CASSSLKTGELFF
TGTGCCAGCAGCAGTCTGAAAACCGGGGAGCTGTTTTTT
>TRBV4-3|-|TRBJ2-4|-
CASSLGYQPAVGNIQYF
TGCGCCAGCAGCCTGGGTTATCAGCCAGCAGTAGGAAACATTCAGTACTTC
>TRBV6-1|-|TRBJ2-7|-
CASSGWGSNEQYF
TGTGCCAGCAGTGGTTGGGGGAGTAACGAGCAGTACTTC
>TRBV4-1|medium-sized|TRBJ2-7|-
CASSQGLAYEQYF
TGCGCCAGCAGCCAAGGACTGGCCTACGAGCAGTACTTC
>TRBV4-3|-|TRBJ1-2|-
CASSQDWVNRNSYGYTF
TGCGCCAGCAGCCAAGATTGGGTGAACAGGAACTCCTATGGCTACACCTTC
>TRBV19|-|TRBJ2-7|-
CASSWEQSYEQYF
TGTGCCAGTAGTTGGGAACAGTCCTACGAGCAGTACTTC
>TRBV28|-|TRBJ2-7|-
CASSSARSSYEQYF
TGTGCCAGCAGTTCAGCCAGGAGCTCCTACGAGCAGTACTTC
>TRBV11-2|few|TRBJ1-5|-
CASSHLNQPQHF
TGTGCCAGCAGCCATTTGAATCAGCCCCAGCATTTT
>TRBV5-7|-|TRBJ2-5|-
CASSNEFSGLWTQYF
TGTGCCAGCAGCAATGAATTCTCGGGGTTGTGGACCCAGTACTTC
>TRBV6-5|-|TRBJ1-1|-
CASSYRQGNTEAFF
TGTGCCAGCAGTTACCGGCAGGGGAACACTGAAGCTTTCTTT
>TRBV7-9|medium-sized|TRBJ2-2|-
CASSTGSRELFF
TGTGCCAGCAGCACTGGGTCCAGGGAGCTGTTTTTT
>TRBV19|medium-sized|TRBJ2-7|-
CASSAGTGSYEQYF
TGTGCCAGTAGTGCCGGGACCGGCTCCTACGAGCAGTACTTC
>TRBV19|-|TRBJ2-2|-
CASSPNRVGELFF
TGTGCCAGTAGTCCCAACAGGGTCGGGGAGCTGTTTTTT
>TRBV18|few|TRBJ2-7|TRBD2
CASSLGLADEQYF
TGTGCCAGCTCATTGGGACTAGCGGACGAGCAGTACTTC
>TRBV27|few|TRBJ2-7|-
CASSPGRGYEQYF
TGTGCCAGCAGTCCGGGTAGGGGCTACGAGCAGTACTTC
>TRBV7-2|-|TRBJ1-5|-
CASSLGIPEGDQPQHF
TGTGCCAGCAGCTTAGGGATCCCCGAGGGGGATCAGCCCCAGCATTTT
>TRBV10-2|-|TRBJ2-1|-
CASSESSLGLYNEQFF
TGCGCCAGCAGTGAGTCTAGTCTAGGCCTATACAATGAGCAGTTCTTC